Following are 18 T cell receptor beta chains from one sample sequenced in a study of cytomegalovirus exposure and HLA in healthy donors. Here immunoSEQ multiplex PCR was the method, and the copy in TCRdb shows in-frame clones only, minus some. The table lists roughly 190,000 clones, roughly 83% of them singletons. The sequencing input was PBMCs. These receptors were collected from a woman between 18 and 29 years old in good health and CMV-seronegative.

This chain connects TRBV7-6 to TRBJ2-1; 10 nucleotides match TRBD2. With V trimmed by 3 bases and J by 6 bases, 8 bases remained unmatched. This CDR3 is built from 16 residues. The V gene's germline CDR1 is SGHVS and CDR2 FNYEAQ. CDR3 protein: CASSFQPGLAFNEQFF. DNA for the CDR3: TGTGCCAGCAGCTTCCAACCGGGACTAGCGTTCAATGAGCAGTTCTTC. Full variable domain (remainder filled in from reference TRBV7-6 and TRBJ2-1): GAGVSQSPRYKVTKRGQDVALRCDPISGHVSLYWYRQALGQGPEFLTYFNYEAQQDKSGLPNDRFSAERPEGSISTLTIQRTEQRDSAMYRCASSFQPGLAFNEQFFGPGTRLTVL.

The rearrangement links TRBV6-1 to TRBJ1-1, with unresolved D. Germline V gene data show CDR1 as MNHNS and CDR2 as SASEGT. The V end lost 0 bases, the J end lost 1 base, and 9 bases lay between the germline ends. The CDR3 has 15 residues. The CDR3: CASSEAFLRNTEAFF. The CDR3 region has the DNA TGTGCCAGCAGTGAAGCCTTTCTTCGGAACACTGAAGCTTTCTTT.

The V call is TRBV5-8, the J call TRBJ1-4; 9 bases match TRBD1. The germline gives CDR1 SGHTS, CDR2 YDEGEE. This CDR3 comprises 16 residues. V was clipped by 4 bases and J by 0 bases; unmatched bases: 4. The CDR3 reads CASSMGQGATNEKLFF. The CDR3 DNA follows: TGTGCCAGCAGCATGGGACAGGGTGCAACTAATGAAAAACTGTTTTTT.

The rearrangement joins TRBV25-1 to TRBJ2-7; no clear D gene. V lost 2 bases, J lost 9 bases, and 14 bases lay in between. From germline, CDR1 is MGHDK and CDR2 SYGVNS. The CDR3 covers 13 residues. Here the CDR3 DNA reads TGTGCCAGCAGTGAAGGAGTCTCCCTTGGGCAGTACTTC. Translation gives CASSEGVSLGQYF.

The CDR3 region is CASSPSDSSPYGYTF. Here the CDR3 DNA reads TGTGCCAGCAGCCCCTCTGACAGTTCCCCCTATGGCTACACCTTC. The rearrangement links TRBV7-2 to TRBJ1-2; tentatively, D is TRBD1 (5 bases). Germline assignment: CDR1 SGHTA and CDR2 FQGNSA. V shed 5 bases and J shed 4 bases, with 17 bases lying between them. This CDR3 is built from 15 residues.

The V gene is TRBV19, the J gene TRBJ1-5; the match to TRBD1 covers 8 bases. The CDR3 extends over 15 amino acids. CDR1 and CDR2 from the germline V gene are LNHDA and SQIVND (reference sequence). J was trimmed by 6 bases and V by 1 base; bases with no gene match: 5. The CDR3 nucleotides read TGTGCCAGTAGTATAGTACAGGGGGTGTCTCAGCCCCAGCATTTT. This gives the protein CASSIVQGVSQPQHF.

This chain connects TRBV5-8 to TRBJ2-1, with TRBD1 matching over 9 bases. V dropped 3 bases and J dropped 0; count of bases not matched to a gene: 4. This CDR3 has 16 residues. Germline CDR1 and CDR2: SGHTS and YDEGEE. CDR3 sequence: CASSSRQGGSYNEQFF. The CDR3 bases are TGTGCCAGCAGCTCCCGACAGGGGGGCTCCTACAATGAGCAGTTCTTC. The full variable domain, completed using reference TRBV5-8 and TRBJ2-1, is EAGVTQSPTHLIKTRGQQATLRCSPISGHTSVYWYQQALGLGLQFLLWYDEGEERNRGNFPPRFSGRQFPNYSSELNVNALELEDSALYLCASSSRQGGSYNEQFFGPGTRLTVL.

V and J are TRBV5-1 and TRBJ2-7; D unclear. Germline CDR1 and CDR2: SGHRS and YFSETQ. V lost 1 base, J lost 3 bases, and 8 bases lay in between. The CDR3 sequence is 13 residues long. The CDR3 region has the DNA TGCGCCAGCAGCTTGTCCCAGTACTACGAGCAGTACTTC. As protein: CASSLSQYYEQYF.

The chain recombines TRBV19 with TRBJ2-3; 9 positions match TRBD2. V lost 7 bases and J lost 1; bases outside the gene matches: 6. Germline V lookup: CDR1 LNHDA, CDR2 SQIVND (reference sequence). The CDR3 runs to 15 residues. The CDR3 loop is CASNQRGARTDTQYF. CDR3 nucleotide sequence: TGTGCCAGTAATCAGCGGGGGGCTCGCACAGATACGCAGTATTTT.

V usage is TRBV27 and J usage is TRBJ2-2; possible D gene TRBD2, 7 bases. The germline gives CDR1 MNHEY, CDR2 SMNVEV (reference sequence). The CDR3 spans 19 residues. Trimming left V 0 bases short and J 2 bases short, with 19 bases between. DNA for the CDR3: TGTGCCAGCAGTTTATCAACGGGGGGCCCCGATGCTAACACCGGGGAGCTGTTTTTT. Protein: CASSLSTGGPDANTGELFF.

Notes on this clone: An end of the junction differs from the germline gene, which may be a read error. J is TRBJ2-2 and V is TRBV5-4; 7 bases are shared with TRBD1. Germline values: CDR1 SGHNT, CDR2 YYREEE (reference sequence). This CDR3 comprises 16 residues. The CDR3 bases are TGTGCCAGCAGCTTAGAGGGGGCGCCGAACCCCGGGGAGCTGTTTTTT. Encoded protein: CASSLEGAPNPGELFF.

The chain employs TRBV2 and TRBJ2-1, with 9 bases that match TRBD2. The trim removed 1 base at V and 2 bases at J, leaving 3 bases unmatched. CDR1 is SNHLY, CDR2 FYNNEI, per germline. The CDR3 is 16 residues long. The CDR3 nucleotides are TGTGCCAGCAGTGAAGATGGCGGGAGGGCCTACAATGAGCAGTTCTTC. Residues: CASSEDGGRAYNEQFF.

This chain uses TRBV11-2 with TRBJ2-3; 9 bases map to TRBD2. V lost 4 bases to trimming and J lost 7 bases; unmatched junction nucleotides: 15. The CDR3 sequence is 17 residues long. Germline V gene data show CDR1 as SGHAT and CDR2 as FQNNGV. The CDR3 region is CASSSPSGVIDLNTQYF. The CDR3 nucleotides read TGTGCCAGCAGCTCCCCTAGCGGGGTTATAGATTTGAATACGCAGTATTTT.

The J gene is TRBJ2-5, the V gene TRBV10-3; 10 positions match TRBD1. This CDR3 has 14 residues. Trimming cost V 8 bases and J 3 bases; bases outside gene matches: 6. Germline V gene lookup returns CDR1 ENHRY and CDR2 SYGVKD. DNA of the CDR3: TGTGCCATCGGCCGGACAGGGGGTGAAGAGACCCAGTACTTC. Translated: CAIGRTGGEETQYF.

The V and J genes are TRBV7-9 and TRBJ1-6, with a tentative D call TRBD1 (6 bases). CDR3 length: 15 residues. V lost 5 bases to trimming and J lost 6 bases, with 14 bases between them. Per germline, CDR1 SEHNR and CDR2 FQNEAQ (reference sequence). CDR3 DNA sequence: TGTGCCAGCAGCGCACAGGGACGCCTTAATTCACCCCTCCACTTT. Protein: CASSAQGRLNSPLHF. The whole variable domain, remainder taken from reference TRBV7-9 and TRBJ1-6, is DTGVSQNPRHKITKRGQNVTFRCDPISEHNRLYWYRQTLGQGPEFLTYFQNEAQLEKSRLLSDRFSAERPKGSFSTLEIQRTEQGDSAMYLCASSAQGRLNSPLHFGNGTRLTVT.

The chain employs TRBV10-2 and TRBJ1-1; unclear D gene. Trimming shortened V by 0 bases and J by 5 bases, and 10 bases separated the two germline ends. The length of the CDR3 is 14 residues. The germline CDR1 and CDR2 sequences are WSHSY and SAAADI. The CDR3: CASSESWSRTEAFF. The CDR3 DNA is TGCGCCAGCAGTGAGTCGTGGTCGAGGACTGAAGCTTTCTTT.

The chain has TRBV7-9 and TRBJ2-7, with D possibly matching TRBD1 (5 bases). This CDR3 is 14 amino acids long. CDR1 and CDR2 (germline): SEHNR, FQNEAQ (reference sequence). Between the trimmed V and J ends, which lost 4 bases and 2 bases, there was a span of 12 bases. The CDR3 reads CASSSGLPTYEQYF. CDR3 sequence (DNA): TGTGCCAGCAGCTCAGGGTTACCTACCTACGAGCAGTACTTC. The entire variable domain, with the rest obtained from reference TRBV7-9 and TRBJ2-7, is as follows: DTGVSQNPRHKITKRGQNVTFRCDPISEHNRLYWYRQTLGQGPEFLTYFQNEAQLEKSRLLSDRFSAERPKGSFSTLEIQRTEQGDSAMYLCASSSGLPTYEQYFGPGTRLTVT.

DNA for the CDR3: TGCGCCAGCAGCTTCGGACTAGCGGGTCGAAGCTCCTACAATGAGCAGTTCTTC. Encoded protein: CASSFGLAGRSSYNEQFF. The chain combines TRBV5-1 with TRBJ2-1, with 11 positions matching TRBD2. The CDR3 has 18 residues. Per germline, CDR1 SGHRS and CDR2 YFSETQ. V shed 2 bases and J 0 bases; nucleotides not matched to a gene: 7.